Here is one T cell receptor (beta chain) with its context. The clone's antigen remains unknown. Nothing much larger sits one base from this clone, and base qualities are not available. This sample was taken from a study of blood T cell repertoires in COVID-19 (dated by TCRdb to 2020 to 2021). With regard to the full study: Samples covering the acute and convalescent phases of COVID-19 were provided by collaborators in the United States, Italy and Spain. Samples came from the ongoing ImmuneRACE study (first 160 participants) plus 1,254 subjects from 6 global collaborators. The material from the prospective study consisted of cDNA or gDNA derived from T cells, B-cell-depleted T cells, or PBMCs. The repertoires were released in a freely available public database meant as a resource for research on the immune response to SARS-CoV-2. Where available, HLA class I and class II types were taken from metadata supplied by the sample provider and were not determined by assay-based typing. Sample metadata almost always included a de-identified subject ID, COVID-19 status, age in years and sex. Deeply sampled blood TCRbeta repertoires from subjects exposed to, actively infected with, or recovered from COVID-19 were included in the dataset.

The study at large found these results: Clinical and demographic metadata were provided uncurated, with the amount varying by source and participant.

The CDR3 contains 18 residues, cysteine and phenylalanine counted. Of all the DNA, just the CDR3 is kept, 54 bases in frame from base 1. Trimming leaves V shorter by 4 bases and J shorter by 0 bases, with the junction holding 13 bases beyond the gene matches. Taken from the germline V gene, the CDR1 and CDR2 loops are SGHRS and YFSETQ. TCRbeta CDR3 regions were amplified from genomic DNA using the immunoSEQ Assay, a bias-controlled multiplex PCR. Per the authors' processing: The number of nucleated cells in each sample was estimated by amplification of reference gene primers within the assay. To quantify the absolute abundance of each unique TCRbeta CDR3 rearrangement, sequence reads were collapsed and filtered. For each sample, productive Simpson clonality was calculated by taking the square root of Simpson's diversity index across productive rearrangements. TCRdb mirrors the immuneACCESS table, restricted to in-frame sequences. Some clones are absent from its copies; in checked studies, under half trace to an unresolved V gene, and the reason for the others is unknown. V and J calls and clone size follow that table, whereas D and trimming were derived from the DNA. The sample profile shows some 270,000 clones; over 75% of them were found once. Approximately 9.6% of the sample is held by the ten biggest clonotypes.

Participants in the prospective study were aged roughly 18 to 100 years, lived in about two dozen United States geographic areas, and enrolled through a virtual design. To assign participants to cohorts, the prospective study relied on clinical history that participants themselves reported in a screening survey and a study questionnaire. In the prospective study, mobile phlebotomists collected whole blood, serum and a nasopharyngeal or oropharyngeal swab from each participant. Over a roughly two-month period, participants in the prospective study had the option of providing additional blood draws and questionnaires. Blood samples from the prospective study were shipped frozen or at room temperature prior to DNA extraction.

Sequencing was carried out using PBMCs or T cells enriched from blood (not recorded which). The receptor comes from a woman aged 45-59 years with acute COVID-19. The sequence joins TRBV5-1 to TRBJ2-1, with 7 bases in between that match TRBD2. The CDR3 region: CASSGERGLVLSYNEQFF. The sequenced DNA: TGCGCCAGCAGCGGCGAGCGGGGATTGGTACTCTCCTACAATGAGCAGTTCTTC.